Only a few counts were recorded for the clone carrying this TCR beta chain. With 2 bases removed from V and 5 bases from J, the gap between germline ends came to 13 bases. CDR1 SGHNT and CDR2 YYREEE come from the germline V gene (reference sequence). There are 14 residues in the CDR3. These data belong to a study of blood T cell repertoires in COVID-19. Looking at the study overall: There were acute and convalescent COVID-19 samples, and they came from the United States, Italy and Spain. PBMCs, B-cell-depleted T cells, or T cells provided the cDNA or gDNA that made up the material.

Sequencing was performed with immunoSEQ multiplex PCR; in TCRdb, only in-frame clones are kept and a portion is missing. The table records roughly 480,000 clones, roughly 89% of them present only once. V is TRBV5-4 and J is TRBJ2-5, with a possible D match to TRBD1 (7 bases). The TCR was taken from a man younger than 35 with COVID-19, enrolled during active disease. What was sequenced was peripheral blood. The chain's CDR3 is CASSFQGGRETQYF. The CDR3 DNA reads TGTGCCAGCAGCTTCCAGGGGGGAAGGGAGACCCAGTACTTC.